The subject of this entry is one T cell receptor (beta chain). Its antigen is not identified. Using its own MiXCR run on the reads, TCRdb lists one record per CDR3 protein. Among about a million distinct CDR3 sequences, roughly 30% were seen once, and the ten largest hold about an eighth. The data stem from a study of T cell repertoires in cytomegalovirus infection. Between the trimmed V and J ends, which lost 0 bases and 2 bases, there was a span of 12 bases. The CDR3 contains 16 residues. From germline, CDR1 is LNHNV and CDR2 YYDKDF (reference sequence). The receptor comes from a human donor in good health (CMV status not recorded). Some clones in this sample may be carry-over from other donors' samples. This material consisted of cultured CD8+ T cells from PBMCs, taken from culture after CMV antigen stimulation. The chain carries TRBV15 and TRBJ2-3; D is perhaps TRBD1 (6 bases). The CDR3 bases are TGTGCCACCAGCAGAGATGGCAGGGGCTTCACAGATACGCAGTATTTT. As protein: CATSRDGRGFTDTQYF.